This TCR beta chain was documented in a study of OX40 agonist ivuxolimab in advanced cancers. Study-wide background: Patients got intravenous ivuxolimab at 0.01 to 10 mg/kg every 2 weeks.

Germline CDR1 and CDR2: MDHEN and SYDVKM. This CDR3 region has 12 residues. V was trimmed by 4 bases and J by 9 bases, leaving 10 bases between them. Overall study findings and caveats: Clones of CD4+ and CD8+ blood T cells grew by week 6 at doses of 0.1 to 3.0 mg/kg. Expanded clones tended on average to be more numerous among CD8+ T cells than CD4+.

Data came from immunoSEQ multiplex PCR; TCRdb stores just in-frame clones and leaves some out. This table holds approximately 70,000 clones, 75% to 80% found once. Blood sampling took place at baseline, cycle 4 day 1, and cycle 7 day 1. Regarding this clone: Its target is not known.

The V call is TRBV28, the J call TRBJ2-1; D is undetermined. This sample comprised CD4+ or CD8+ T cells sorted from blood, obtained in a trial of the OX40 agonist ivuxolimab. This receptor was identified in an adult with an advanced solid tumor such as melanoma, head and neck, liver or kidney cancer. CDR3 bases: TGTGCCAGCAGTTCCTCCCCAGCTGAGCAGTTCTTC. As protein: CASSSSPAEQFF. Supplemented by reference TRBV28 and TRBJ2-1, the full variable domain reads DVKVTQSSRYLVKRTGEKVFLECVQDMDHENMFWYRQDPGLGLRLIYFSYDVKMKEKGDIPEGYSVSREKKERFSLILESASTNQTSMYLCASSSSPAEQFFGPGTRLTVL.